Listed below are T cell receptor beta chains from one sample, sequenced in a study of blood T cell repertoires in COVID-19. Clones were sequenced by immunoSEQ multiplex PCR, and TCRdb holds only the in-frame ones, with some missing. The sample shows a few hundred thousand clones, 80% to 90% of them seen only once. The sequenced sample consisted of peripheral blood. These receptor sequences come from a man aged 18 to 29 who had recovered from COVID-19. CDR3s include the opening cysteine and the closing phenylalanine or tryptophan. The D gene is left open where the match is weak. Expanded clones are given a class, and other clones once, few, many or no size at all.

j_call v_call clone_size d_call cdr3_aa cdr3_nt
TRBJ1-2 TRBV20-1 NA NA CSAIVNYGYTF TGCAGTGCTATAGTTAACTATGGCTACACCTTC
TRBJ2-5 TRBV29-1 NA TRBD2 CSVASGMGETQYF TGCAGCGTTGCTAGCGGGATGGGAGAGACCCAGTACTTC
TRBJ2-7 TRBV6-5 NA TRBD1 CASSRDSLYEQYF TGTGCCAGCAGCCGGGACAGCCTCTATGAGCAGTACTTC
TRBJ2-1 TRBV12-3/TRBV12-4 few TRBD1 CASSLKWTGEQFF TGTGCCAGCAGTCTTAAATGGACAGGAGAGCAGTTCTTC
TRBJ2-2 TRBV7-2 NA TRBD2 CASSALAGALNTGELFF TGTGCCAGCAGCGCCCTAGCGGGGGCCCTAAACACCGGGGAGCTGTTTTTT
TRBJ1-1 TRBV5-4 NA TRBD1 CASSLMDRGTEAFF TGTGCCAGCAGCTTGATGGACAGGGGCACTGAAGCTTTCTTT
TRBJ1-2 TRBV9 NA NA CASSTTDDTVGYTF TGTGCCAGCAGCACCACAGATGATACTGTCGGCTACACCTTC
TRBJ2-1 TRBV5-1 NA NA CASSLDMEGPYNEQFF TGCGCCAGCAGCTTGGATATGGAGGGCCCCTACAATGAGCAGTTCTTC
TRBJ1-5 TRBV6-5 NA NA CASTAGSNQPQHF TGTGCCAGCACGGCGGGGAGCAATCAGCCCCAGCATTTT
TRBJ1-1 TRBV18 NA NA CASSPFRTRNTEAFF TGTGCCAGCTCACCATTCCGGACAAGGAACACTGAAGCTTTCTTT
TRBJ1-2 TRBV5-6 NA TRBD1 CASSPGGQGYNYGYTF TGTGCCAGCAGCCCAGGGGGTCAGGGATATAACTATGGCTACACCTTC
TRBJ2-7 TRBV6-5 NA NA CASTSRGDEQYF TGTGCCAGCACAAGTAGGGGCGACGAGCAGTACTTC
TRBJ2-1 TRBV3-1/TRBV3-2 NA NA CASSPVLTYSFFDEQFF TGTGCCAGCAGCCCCGTGCTGACATATTCCTTTTTTGATGAGCAGTTCTTC
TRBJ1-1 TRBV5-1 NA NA CASSFSLNTEAFF TGCGCCAGCAGCTTTAGCCTGAACACTGAAGCTTTCTTT
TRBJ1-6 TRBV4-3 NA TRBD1 CASSRTGDGSPLHF TGCGCCAGCAGCCGGACAGGGGACGGTTCACCCCTCCACTTT
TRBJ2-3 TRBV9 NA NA CASSGDSPRGTDTQYF TGTGCCAGCAGCGGCGACAGTCCCCGCGGCACAGATACGCAGTATTTT
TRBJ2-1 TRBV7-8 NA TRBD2 CASSLGGRAASDEQFF TGTGCCAGCAGCTTGGGCGGGAGGGCCGCCTCCGATGAGCAGTTCTTC
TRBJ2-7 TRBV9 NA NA CASSGGNSYEQYF TGTGCCAGCAGCGGGGGCAACTCCTACGAGCAGTACTTC
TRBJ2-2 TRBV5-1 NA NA CAATRPGGELFF TGCGCCGCCACCCGCCCGGGTGGGGAGCTGTTTTTT
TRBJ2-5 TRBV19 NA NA CASSIGGTASETQYF TGTGCCAGTAGTATAGGCGGGACAGCTTCAGAGACCCAGTACTTC
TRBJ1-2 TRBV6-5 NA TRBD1 CASSYPSDRGSTF TGTGCCAGCAGTTACCCCAGCGACAGGGGATCGACCTTC
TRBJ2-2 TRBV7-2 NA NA CASSWGGYTGELFF TGTGCCAGCAGCTGGGGGGGCTACACCGGGGAGCTGTTTTTT
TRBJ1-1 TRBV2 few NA CASLGPGGAEAFF TGTGCCAGCCTTGGACCGGGGGGGGCTGAAGCTTTCTTT
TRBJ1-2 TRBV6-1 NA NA CASSEVLQERGYTF TGTGCCAGCAGTGAAGTTTTACAGGAGAGGGGCTACACCTTC
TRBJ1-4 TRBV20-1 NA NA CSAPSREKLFF TGCAGTGCTCCCAGTCGAGAAAAACTGTTTTTT
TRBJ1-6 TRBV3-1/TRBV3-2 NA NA CASSQARDSPLHF TGTGCCAGCAGCCAAGCTCGAGATTCACCCCTCCACTTT
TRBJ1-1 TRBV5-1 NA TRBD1 CASSSIAGTGGLNTEAFF TGCGCCAGCAGCTCGATAGCCGGGACAGGGGGGTTGAACACTGAAGCTTTCTTT
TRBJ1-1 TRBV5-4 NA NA CASSTTGINTEAFF TGTGCCAGCAGCACTACAGGGATTAACACTGAAGCTTTCTTT
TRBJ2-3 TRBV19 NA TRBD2 CASSIAGGGTDTQYF TGTGCCAGTAGTATAGCCGGGGGGGGGACAGATACGCAGTATTTT
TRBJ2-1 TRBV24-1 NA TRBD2 CATSGGAGGPNEQFF TGTGCCACCAGTGGAGGTGCGGGAGGGCCTAATGAGCAGTTCTTC
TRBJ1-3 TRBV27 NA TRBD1 CASSSRQGNTIYF TGTGCCAGCAGCTCCCGACAGGGTAACACCATATATTTT
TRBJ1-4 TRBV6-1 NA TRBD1 CASSEWGQGNEKLFF TGTGCCAGCAGTGAGTGGGGACAGGGGAATGAAAAACTGTTTTTT
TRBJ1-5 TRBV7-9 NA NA CASSLGHNQPQHF TGTGCCAGCAGCTTAGGTCATAATCAGCCCCAGCATTTT
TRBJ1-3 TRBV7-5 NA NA CARIDDRAGNTIYF TGTGCCAGAATCGACGACAGGGCTGGAAACACCATATATTTT
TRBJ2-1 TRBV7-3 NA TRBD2 CASSQREGSSYNEQFF TGTGCCAGCAGCCAAAGGGAGGGCAGCTCCTACAATGAGCAGTTCTTC
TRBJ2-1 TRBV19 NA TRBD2 CASSMGGSSYNEQFF TGTGCCAGTAGTATGGGGGGGTCCTCCTACAATGAGCAGTTCTTC
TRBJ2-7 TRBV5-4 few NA CASSPDKASPGEQYF TGTGCCAGCAGCCCGGACAAAGCTTCTCCTGGCGAGCAGTACTTC